This entry lists 24 T cell receptor beta chains sequenced from one sample in a study of identical twins (dated by TCRdb to 2016 to 2018). Receptor amplification or capture employed 5' RACE. TCRdb shows the sequencer as Illumina HiSeq 2000. TCRdb trimmed public reads at Q25 via fastp, called clones via MiXCR and kept in-frame beta chains. Rows are unified per CDR3 protein, each entry keeping the most common DNA and genes. The sample table holds 250,000 or so distinct CDR3 sequences, of which roughly 8.7% were seen once. The ten largest clones take up 3% to 3.5% of the sample. These records were also assigned to another study, of yellow fever vaccine responses in identical twins.

The sample was CD8+ T cells sorted from blood. Receptors were obtained from a woman in her late teens or twenties in good health.

This clonotype was detected only a few times. The chain recombines TRBV25-1 with TRBJ1-1; 9 bases are a match to TRBD1. Germline V gene data show CDR1 as MGHDK and CDR2 as SYGVNS. Trimming removed 4 bases from V and 10 bases from J; junction bases left unmatched: 10. This CDR3 has 14 residues. CDR3 in amino acids: CASSGPGQGDVAFF. In DNA form, the CDR3 reads TGTGCCAGCAGTGGCCCGGGACAGGGAGATGTAGCTTTCTTT. Full variable domain (rest looked up from reference TRBV25-1 and TRBJ1-1): EADIYQTPRYLVIGTGKKITLECSQTMGHDKMYWYQQDPGMELHLIHYSYGVNSTEKGDLSSESTVSRIRTEHFPLTLESARPSHTSQYLCASSGPGQGDVAFFGQGTRLTVV.

The J gene is TRBJ2-7, the V gene TRBV15, with 7 bases aligning to TRBD2. V trimming: 5 bases; J trimming: 4 bases; junction bases outside the gene matches: 11. Germline values: CDR1 LNHNV, CDR2 YYDKDF (reference sequence). The CDR3 totals 15 residues. CDR3 in DNA: TGTGCCACCAGCGGAGGCAGGGTGGGGGGGTACGAGCAGTACTTC. This sequence encodes CATSGGRVGGYEQYF.

V gene TRBV15 combines with J gene TRBJ2-1, with 11 bases fitting TRBD1. The length of the CDR3 is 16 residues. The V gene's germline CDR1 is LNHNV and CDR2 YYDKDF (reference sequence). J gave up 6 bases and V 3 bases, and 7 bases lay outside the gene matches. DNA of the CDR3: TGTGCCACCAGCAGGACAGGGACAGGGGGAACCAATGAGCAGTTCTTC. Its protein is CATSRTGTGGTNEQFF.

In this sample, this clonotype turned up a few times. The rearrangement links TRBV7-2 to TRBJ2-7; tentatively, D is TRBD1 or TRBD2 (5 bases each). V gave up 8 bases and J gave up 4 bases, with 15 bases separating them. The CDR3 length is 13 residues. Germline CDR1 SGHTA, CDR2 FQGNSA. The DNA of the CDR3 is TGTGCCAGCGATCGAGGGGAAGGGTACGAGCAGTACTTC. Protein: CASDRGEGYEQYF.

A few counts support this clonotype. This rearrangement joins TRBV20-1 to TRBJ2-7; D gene unclear. CDR1 DFQATT and CDR2 SNEGSKA come from the germline V gene (reference sequence). V was trimmed by 0 bases and J by 3 bases, leaving 15 bases between them. The CDR3 length is 15 residues. The CDR3 DNA follows: TGCAGTGCTAGAGATGGGGATGGCACCAACTACGAGCAGTACTTC. Translated: CSARDGDGTNYEQYF.

This clonotype was observed many times. The chain recombines TRBV6-2 or TRBV6-3 with TRBJ2-5; D not certain. Germline CDR1 and CDR2: MNHEY and SVGEGT. The ends were cut back, 6 bases at V and 2 bases at J, with 10 bases in the middle. The CDR3 contains 13 residues. The CDR3 DNA reads as TGTGCCAGCAGAGAGTTCGGGCAAGAGACCCAGTACTTC. Protein: CASREFGQETQYF.

The chain has TRBV7-3 and TRBJ2-3, with TRBD2 as a possible D gene (7 bases). The ends were cut back, 1 base at V and 3 bases at J, with 14 bases in the middle. Germline V gives CDR1 SGHTA, CDR2 FQGTGA. This CDR3 has 16 residues. In DNA, the CDR3 is TGTGCCAGCAGCTTAATGACGGGGGGCGGGACAGATACGCAGTATTTT. It yields the protein CASSLMTGGGTDTQYF.

The table lists this clonotype with a few counts. The chain recombines TRBV12-3 or TRBV12-4 with TRBJ1-2; D is possibly TRBD1 (6 bases). The CDR3 extends over 18 amino acids. Trimming left V 6 bases short and J 4 bases short, with 27 bases between. CDR3 DNA sequence: TGTGCCAGCAGCTCCTCCACTCCCTCAGGGGTTGAGAGCTATGGCTACACCTTC. Its protein product is CASSSSTPSGVESYGYTF.

This clonotype was picked up a small number of times. The junction departs from germline at one end; a sequencing error may be responsible. This chain links TRBV20-1 with TRBJ2-7, with TRBD1 matching over 9 bases. The V gene's germline CDR1 is DFQATT and CDR2 SNEGSKA (reference sequence). This CDR3 region has 15 residues. CDR3 protein: CCARDGGQGSYEQYF. CDR3 coding DNA: TGCTGTGCTAGAGATGGGGGACAGGGCTCCTACGAGCAGTACTTC.

There are a few counts of this clonotype. The rearrangement links TRBV9 to TRBJ2-2; TRBD2 matches at 8 bases. V was pared by 4 bases and J by 4 bases, with 9 bases of the junction left unmatched. There are 16 residues in the CDR3. Germline CDR1 reads SGDLS; CDR2 reads YYNGEE. DNA of the CDR3: TGTGCCAGCAGCTTATCACGGGGGGGCAGCACCGGGGAGCTGTTTTTT. Protein product: CASSLSRGGSTGELFF.

This clonotype has a handful of counts. The V gene is TRBV14, the J gene TRBJ2-1, with 11 bases fitting TRBD2. The J segment lost 5 bases and the V segment lost 4 bases, leaving 7 bases of the junction unmatched. The CDR3 loop spans 16 amino acids. Looked up from germline, CDR1 is SGHDN and CDR2 is FVKESK. CDR3 sequence reads: CASSPGASGGNNEQFF. The CDR3 nucleotides read TGTGCCAGCAGCCCCGGGGCTAGCGGGGGGAACAATGAGCAGTTCTTC.

This clonotype was detected ten times or more. The V call is TRBV12-3 or TRBV12-4, the J call TRBJ2-1; D gene ambiguous. The CDR3 covers 13 residues. With 3 bases removed from V and 9 bases from J, the gap between germline ends came to 12 bases. CDR3 sequence (DNA): TGTGCCAGCAGTTTTGGGCAGATTAGTGAGCAGTTCTTC. Residues: CASSFGQISEQFF.

In its sample, this clonotype was seen a few times. The genes are TRBV27 and TRBJ2-3; perhaps TRBD1 as D (5 bases). Between the trimmed V and J ends, which lost 1 base and 2 bases, there was a span of 7 bases. CDR1 is MNHEY, CDR2 SMNVEV, per germline (reference sequence). This CDR3 spans 14 amino acids. The CDR3 DNA reads TGTGCCAGCAGTTTATTTGGGGCCACAGATACGCAGTATTTT. Residues: CASSLFGATDTQYF.

This clonotype was counted a few times. The chain combines TRBV15 with TRBJ2-2; D gene ambiguous. Trimming took 0 bases from V and 0 from J, leaving 14 bases between them. CDR1 LNHNV and CDR2 YYDKDF come from the germline V gene (reference sequence). The CDR3 covers 18 residues. In DNA form, the CDR3 reads TGTGCCACCAGCAGAGATGCCCTCGCCGCCTCGAACACCGGGGAGCTGTTTTTT. As protein: CATSRDALAASNTGELFF.

The chain combines TRBV6-5 with TRBJ2-3; D remains unclear. CDR3 size: 16 residues. Trimming left V 1 base short and J 0 bases short, with 11 bases between. CDR1 is MNHEY and CDR2 is SVGAGI in the germline V gene. This CDR3 is CASSYYRLASTDTQYF. In DNA, the CDR3 is TGTGCCAGCAGTTACTATCGACTCGCTAGCACAGATACGCAGTATTTT.

V usage is TRBV28 and J usage is TRBJ2-6, with a tentative D call TRBD1 (5 bases). CDR3 size: 15 residues. Trimming cost V 5 bases and J 0 bases, with 8 bases left between them. Per the germline V gene, CDR1 is MDHEN and CDR2 is SYDVKM. The CDR3 bases are TGTGCCAGCAGTAACAGGATCTCTGGGGCCAACGTCCTGACTTTC. As protein: CASSNRISGANVLTF.

The chain uses TRBV11-2 and TRBJ2-7; D remains ambiguous. Germline lookup yields CDR1 SGHAT and CDR2 FQNNGV. Trimming stripped 0 bases from V and 3 bases from J, with 12 bases between. The CDR3 consists of 15 residues. The CDR3 here is CASSLDSRLGYEQYF. Written as DNA, the CDR3 is TGTGCCAGCAGCTTAGATAGCCGACTGGGCTACGAGCAGTACTTC.

This clonotype was recorded at least ten times. The chain links TRBV25-1 to TRBJ1-5; TRBD1 is a possible D gene (6 bases). V was trimmed by 1 base and J by 5 bases, leaving 12 bases between them. The V gene's germline CDR1 is MGHDK and CDR2 SYGVNS. This CDR3 has 15 residues. CDR3 protein: CASSEWGLGDQPQHF. For the CDR3, the DNA is TGTGCCAGCAGTGAATGGGGGCTTGGGGATCAGCCCCAGCATTTT.

The chain recombines TRBV28 with TRBJ2-1, with a weak D call TRBD1 (5 bases). The CDR3 spans 14 residues. CDR1 is MDHEN, CDR2 SYDVKM, per germline. Between the trimmed V and J ends, which lost 6 bases and 7 bases, there was a span of 16 bases. CDR3 DNA: TGTGCCAGCAGAGACCGATGGGGCAGGAATGAGCAGTTCTTC. Amino acid sequence: CASRDRWGRNEQFF.

This clonotype occurred many times. This chain uses TRBV6-1 with TRBJ2-4, with TRBD1 matching 7 bases. The CDR3 extends over 15 amino acids. Germline trimming cut 6 bases from V and 5 bases from J; bases unmatched to any gene: 10. Germline loops: CDR1 MNHNS, CDR2 SASEGT. The CDR3 DNA is TGTGCCAGCAGAGCCACGACAGGGTATCAAAACATTCAGTACTTC. It is translated as CASRATTGYQNIQYF.

The chain is built from TRBV12-3 or TRBV12-4 and TRBJ1-1, with D possibly matching TRBD1 (5 bases). CDR3 length: 15 residues. Trimming shortened V by 7 bases and J by 3 bases, and 18 bases separated the two germline ends. CDR3 in DNA: TGTGCCAGCACTCACACAGGTTTAAGGGACACTGAAGCTTTCTTT. Its protein is CASTHTGLRDTEAFF.

The V gene is TRBV30, the J gene TRBJ2-4; TRBD1 matches at 7 bases. The CDR3 loop spans 15 amino acids. V dropped 5 bases and J dropped 0; count of bases not matched to a gene: 7. Germline V gene sequence: CDR1 GTSNPN, CDR2 SVGIG (reference sequence). CDR3 amino acids: CAWLDRAQAKNIQYF. The CDR3, as DNA: TGTGCCTGGTTAGACAGGGCTCAAGCCAAAAACATTCAGTACTTC.

The chain has TRBV20-1 and TRBJ2-3; 7 nucleotides line up with TRBD2. The CDR3 runs 17 residues. Losses at the gene ends were 4 bases for V and 4 bases for J; bases not matched to a gene: 17. Germline CDR1 DFQATT, CDR2 SNEGSKA (reference sequence). In DNA, the CDR3 is TGCAGTGCTACCTACCTCACGCTAGCGGCCCGCCCAGATACGCAGTATTTT. It translates to CSATYLTLAARPDTQYF.

The chain carries TRBV4-3 and TRBJ2-2; TRBD2 aligns across 8 bases. Looked up from germline, CDR1 is LGHNA and CDR2 is YSLEER. CDR3 length: 20 amino acids. V shed 1 base and J 0 bases; nucleotides not matched to a gene: 13. CDR3: CASSQVISVVAGTNTGELFF. The CDR3 DNA sequence: TGCGCCAGCAGCCAAGTAATTAGTGTAGTAGCGGGGACGAACACCGGGGAGCTGTTTTTT.